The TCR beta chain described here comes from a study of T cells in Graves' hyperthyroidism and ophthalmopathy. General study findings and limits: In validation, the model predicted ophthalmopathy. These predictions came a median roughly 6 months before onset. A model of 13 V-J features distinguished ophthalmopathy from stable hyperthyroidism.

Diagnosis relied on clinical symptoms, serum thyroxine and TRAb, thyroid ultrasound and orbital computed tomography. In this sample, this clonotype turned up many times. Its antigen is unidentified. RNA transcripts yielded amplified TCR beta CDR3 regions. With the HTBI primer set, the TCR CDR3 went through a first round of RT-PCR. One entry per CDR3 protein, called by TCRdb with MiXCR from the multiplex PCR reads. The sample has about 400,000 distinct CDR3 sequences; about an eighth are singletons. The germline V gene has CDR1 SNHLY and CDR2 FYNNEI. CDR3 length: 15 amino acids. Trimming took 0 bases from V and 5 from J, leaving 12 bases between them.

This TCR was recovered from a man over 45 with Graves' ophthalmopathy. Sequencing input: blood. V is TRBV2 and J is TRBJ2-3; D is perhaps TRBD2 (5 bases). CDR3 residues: CASSEARALEDTQYF. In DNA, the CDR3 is TGTGCCAGCAGTGAAGCGAGGGCGTTGGAAGATACGCAGTATTTT.